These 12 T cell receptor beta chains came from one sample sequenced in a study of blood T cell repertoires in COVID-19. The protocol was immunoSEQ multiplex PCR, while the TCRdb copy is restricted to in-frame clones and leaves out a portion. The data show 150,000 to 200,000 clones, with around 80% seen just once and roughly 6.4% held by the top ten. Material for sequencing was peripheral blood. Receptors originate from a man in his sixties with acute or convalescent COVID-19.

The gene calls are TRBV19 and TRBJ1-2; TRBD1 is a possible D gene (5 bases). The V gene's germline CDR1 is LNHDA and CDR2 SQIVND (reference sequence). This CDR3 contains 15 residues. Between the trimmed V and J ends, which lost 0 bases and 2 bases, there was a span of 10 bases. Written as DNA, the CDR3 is TGTGCCAGTAGTATAGACAGGGATGGAAACTATGGCTACACCTTC. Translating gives CASSIDRDGNYGYTF.

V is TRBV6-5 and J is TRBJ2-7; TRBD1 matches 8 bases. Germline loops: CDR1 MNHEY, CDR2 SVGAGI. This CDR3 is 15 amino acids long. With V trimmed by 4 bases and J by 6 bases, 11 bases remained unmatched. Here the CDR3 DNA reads TGTGCCAGCAGTTCTTTTTTGGACAGGGCATTCGAGCAGTACTTC. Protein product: CASSSFLDRAFEQYF.

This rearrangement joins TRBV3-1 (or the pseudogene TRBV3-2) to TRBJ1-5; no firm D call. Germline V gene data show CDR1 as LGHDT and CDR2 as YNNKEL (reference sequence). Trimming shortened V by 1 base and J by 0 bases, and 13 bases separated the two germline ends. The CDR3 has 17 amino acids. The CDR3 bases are TGTGCCAGCAGCCAAGTAGATGTCGCTTATAGCAATCAGCCCCAGCATTTT. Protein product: CASSQVDVAYSNQPQHF.

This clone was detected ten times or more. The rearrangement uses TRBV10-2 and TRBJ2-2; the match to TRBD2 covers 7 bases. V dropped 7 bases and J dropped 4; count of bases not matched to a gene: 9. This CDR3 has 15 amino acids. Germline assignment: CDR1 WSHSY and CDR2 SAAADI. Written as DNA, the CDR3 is TGCGCCAGCAAGCGGGGAGGGAGCGGCACCGGGGAGCTGTTTTTT. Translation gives CASKRGGSGTGELFF.

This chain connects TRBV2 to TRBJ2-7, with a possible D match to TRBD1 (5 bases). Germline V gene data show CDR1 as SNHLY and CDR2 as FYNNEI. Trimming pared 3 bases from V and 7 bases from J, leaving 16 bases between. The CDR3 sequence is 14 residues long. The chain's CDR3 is CASSDFAGYPEQYF. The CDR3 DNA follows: TGTGCCAGCAGTGATTTTGCAGGGTATCCAGAGCAGTACTTC. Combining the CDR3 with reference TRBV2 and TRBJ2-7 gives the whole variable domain EPEVTQTPSHQVTQMGQEVILRCVPISNHLYFYWYRQILGQKVEFLVSFYNNEISEKSEIFDDQFSVERPDGSNFTLKIRSTKLEDSAMYFCASSDFAGYPEQYFGPGTRLTVT.

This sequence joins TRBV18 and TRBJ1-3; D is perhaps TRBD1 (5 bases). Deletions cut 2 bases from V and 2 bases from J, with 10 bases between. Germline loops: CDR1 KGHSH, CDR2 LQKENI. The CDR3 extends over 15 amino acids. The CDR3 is CASSPVWGAGNTIYF. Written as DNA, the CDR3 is TGTGCCAGCTCACCAGTTTGGGGGGCTGGAAACACCATATATTTT.

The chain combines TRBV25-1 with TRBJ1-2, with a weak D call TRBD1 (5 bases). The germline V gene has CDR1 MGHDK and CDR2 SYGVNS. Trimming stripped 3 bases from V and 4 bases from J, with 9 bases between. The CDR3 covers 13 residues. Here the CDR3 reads CASSEGGVYGYTF. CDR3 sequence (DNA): TGTGCCAGCAGTGAGGGGGGGGTCTATGGCTACACCTTC.

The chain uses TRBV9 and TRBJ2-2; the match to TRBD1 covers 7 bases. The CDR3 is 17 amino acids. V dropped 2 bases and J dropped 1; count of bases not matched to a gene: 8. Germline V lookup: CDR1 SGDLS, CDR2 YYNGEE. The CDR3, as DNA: TGTGCCAGCAGCGTTTCCGTGACAGGGAGGAACACCGGGGAGCTGTTTTTT. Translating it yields CASSVSVTGRNTGELFF.

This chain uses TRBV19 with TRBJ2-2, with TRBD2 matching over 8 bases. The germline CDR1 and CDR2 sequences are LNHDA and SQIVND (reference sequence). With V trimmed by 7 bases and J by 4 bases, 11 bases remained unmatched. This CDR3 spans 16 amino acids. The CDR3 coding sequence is TGTGCCAGTATAGGGGTTCGCGGGGGGAGCACCGGGGAGCTGTTTTTT. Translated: CASIGVRGGSTGELFF.

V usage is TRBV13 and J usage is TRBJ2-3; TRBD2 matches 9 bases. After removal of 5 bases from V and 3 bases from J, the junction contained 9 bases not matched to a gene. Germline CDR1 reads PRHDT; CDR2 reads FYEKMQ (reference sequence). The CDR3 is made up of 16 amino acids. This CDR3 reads CASSQSSGIRTDTQYF. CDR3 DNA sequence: TGTGCCAGCAGCCAGTCTAGCGGGATACGAACAGATACGCAGTATTTT.

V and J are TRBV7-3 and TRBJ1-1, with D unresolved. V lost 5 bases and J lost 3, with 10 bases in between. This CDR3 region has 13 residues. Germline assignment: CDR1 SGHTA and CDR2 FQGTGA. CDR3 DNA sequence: TGTGCCAGCAGCCCGGGTACCTACACTGAAGCTTTCTTT. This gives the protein CASSPGTYTEAFF.

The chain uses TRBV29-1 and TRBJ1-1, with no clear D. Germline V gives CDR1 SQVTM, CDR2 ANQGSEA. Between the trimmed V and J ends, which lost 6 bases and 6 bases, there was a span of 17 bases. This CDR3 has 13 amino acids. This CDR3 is CSVESMGSAEAFF. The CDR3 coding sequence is TGCAGCGTCGAATCAATGGGTAGCGCTGAAGCTTTCTTT.